The 28 T cell receptor beta chains below come from one sample, sequenced in a study of beta chain features in type 1 diabetes. No antigen has been identified for these receptors. The whole isolated RNA underwent reverse transcription, so sequencing captured expressed TCRB transcripts. Using immunoSEQ multiplex PCR, the repertoire was profiled, and TCRdb retains in-frame clones only, with some absent. The top ten clones hold more than 0.1% of a sample with approximately 600,000 clones, around 12% of them seen once. Study-wide results and caveats: There was a moderate but significant shortening of TCRB CDR3s in all four CD4+ subsets of Type 1 diabetes patients.

The sample taken for sequencing was naive CD4+ T cells from blood. These receptors were taken from a man in his thirties or forties with type 1 diabetes.

V gene TRBV9 combines with J gene TRBJ2-1, with D hard to call. Between the trimmed V and J ends, which lost 0 bases and 8 bases, there was a span of 12 bases. This CDR3 is 14 amino acids long. Germline CDR1 is SGDLS and CDR2 is YYNGEE. The CDR3 region has the DNA TGTGCCAGCAGCGTAGACACCCAACGCTATGAGCAGTTCTTC. Amino acids: CASSVDTQRYEQFF.

This clone was observed a few times. Other DNA sequences in the sample encode the same CDR3. The chain uses TRBV4-1 and TRBJ2-1; D gene ambiguous. The V gene lost 0 bases and the J gene lost 7 bases, with 1 base spanning the gap. CDR1 is MGHRA and CDR2 is YSYEKL in the germline V gene. The length of the CDR3 is 11 residues. The chain's CDR3 is CASSQENEQFF. CDR3 nucleotides: TGCGCCAGCAGCCAAGAAAATGAGCAGTTCTTC.

The chain recombines TRBV5-1 with TRBJ2-7; 10 positions agree with TRBD1. Germline V lookup: CDR1 SGHRS, CDR2 YFSETQ. This CDR3 is built from 14 residues. V was clipped by 4 bases and J by 1 base; unmatched bases: 2. In nucleotides, the CDR3 is TGCGCCAGCAGCCAGGACAGGGGGTCCTACGAGCAGTACTTC. Its translation: CASSQDRGSYEQYF. Supplemented by reference TRBV5-1 and TRBJ2-7, the full variable domain reads KAGVTQTPRYLIKTRGQQVTLSCSPISGHRSVSWYQQTPGQGLQFLFEYFSETQRNKGNFPGRFSGRQFSNSRSEMNVSTLELGDSALYLCASSQDRGSYEQYFGPGTRLTVT.

V usage is TRBV10-3 and J usage is TRBJ2-5; D may be TRBD1 or TRBD2 (5 bases each). CDR3 size: 12 residues. Germline V lookup: CDR1 ENHRY, CDR2 SYGVKD. Trimming left V 10 bases short and J 2 bases short, with 11 bases between. Here the CDR3 DNA reads TGTGCCACGGGACGTGCTCAAGAGACCCAGTACTTC. Its translation is CATGRAQETQYF.

The chain uses TRBV6-1 and TRBJ2-7; D remains unclear. Germline V CDR1 and CDR2: MNHNS, SASEGT. This CDR3 is 14 amino acids long. V gave up 2 bases and J gave up 0 bases, with 8 bases separating them. The DNA for the CDR3 is TGTGCCAGCAGTGAATACGCCAGCTCCTACGAGCAGTACTTC. Protein product: CASSEYASSYEQYF.

V is TRBV10-3 and J is TRBJ2-3; 11 bases agree with TRBD1. V trimming: 3 bases; J trimming: 1 base; junction bases outside the gene matches: 3. The CDR3 is 16 amino acids. CDR1 is ENHRY and CDR2 is SYGVKD in the germline V gene. The chain's CDR3 is CAISEPGQGGTDTQYF. The CDR3 DNA is TGTGCCATCAGTGAACCGGGACAGGGGGGCACAGATACGCAGTATTTT.

The gene calls are TRBV2 and TRBJ1-4; maybe TRBD1 (5 bases). Trimming pared 7 bases from V and 10 bases from J, leaving 13 bases between. Germline V CDR1 and CDR2: SNHLY, FYNNEI. The CDR3 spans 12 residues. The CDR3 here is CASTQGPGKLFF. CDR3 bases: TGTGCCAGCACGCAGGGACCGGGAAAACTGTTTTTT.

V gene TRBV11-2 combines with J gene TRBJ2-1; no firm D call. From germline, CDR1 is SGHAT and CDR2 FQNNGV. Trimming removed 0 bases at V and 0 bases at J, with 9 bases between. The CDR3 has 16 residues. CDR3 DNA: TGTGCCAGCAGCTTAGAAGTGTTTAGCTCCTACAATGAGCAGTTCTTC. It specifies CASSLEVFSSYNEQFF.

This clone showed up just a few times. V is TRBV4-3 and J is TRBJ1-5; D is unresolved. CDR3 size: 19 residues. Germline loops: CDR1 LGHNA, CDR2 YSLEER. V lost 0 bases to trimming and J lost 0 bases, with 18 bases between them. CDR3 sequence: CASSQDLEPPPYSNQPQHF. The CDR3 bases are TGCGCCAGCAGCCAAGATTTGGAACCCCCTCCATATAGCAATCAGCCCCAGCATTTT.

The sample holds a few counts of this clone. The chain links TRBV5-4 to TRBJ2-3; D not resolved. V lost 4 bases and J 3 bases, leaving 12 bases between the germline ends. This CDR3 region has 14 residues. Germline V CDR1 and CDR2: SGHNT, YYREEE (reference sequence). The DNA of the CDR3 is TGTGCCAGCAGCCAGACAACTTCAACAGATACGCAGTATTTT. Encoded protein: CASSQTTSTDTQYF.

This chain uses TRBV2 with TRBJ2-5; D possibly matches TRBD1 or TRBD2 (6 bases each). CDR1 is SNHLY and CDR2 is FYNNEI in the germline V gene. CDR3 size: 17 residues. The V gene lost 2 bases and the J gene lost 5 bases, with 21 bases spanning the gap. CDR3 nucleotide sequence: TGTGCCAGCAGTGAACGCTCCCTCACGGGGGCGGCGGAGACCCAGTACTTC. It is translated as CASSERSLTGAAETQYF.

This clone came up a few times. The rearrangement links TRBV7-2 to TRBJ2-5; 7 bases are a match to TRBD2. This CDR3 has 14 residues. CDR1 is SGHTA and CDR2 is FQGNSA in the germline V gene. The V gene end was trimmed by 2 bases and the J gene end by 5 bases; junction bases not matched to a gene: 5. This CDR3 is CASSLRRGSETQYF. CDR3 DNA sequence: TGTGCCAGCAGCTTACGTCGCGGGAGTGAGACCCAGTACTTC.

This clone was counted a few times. The V and J genes are TRBV4-3 and TRBJ1-3; D unresolved. Germline values: CDR1 LGHNA, CDR2 YSLEER. The CDR3 totals 16 residues. Trimming cost V 2 bases and J 1 base, with 12 bases left between them. CDR3 residues: CASSQSSDGSGNTIYF. CDR3 nucleotides: TGCGCCAGCAGCCAAAGCTCCGACGGATCTGGAAACACCATATATTTT.

The chain employs TRBV28 and TRBJ2-5; 10 nucleotides line up with TRBD1. The V gene's germline CDR1 is MDHEN and CDR2 SYDVKM. J lost 5 bases, V lost 4 bases, and 7 bases had no gene match. The CDR3 loop spans 15 amino acids. Here the CDR3 reads CASSYAGTGDETQYF. DNA of the CDR3: TGTGCCAGCAGTTATGCCGGGACAGGGGACGAGACCCAGTACTTC.

This clone has only a few counts. The chain employs TRBV25-1 and TRBJ2-7; D perhaps matches TRBD1 (6 bases). V was trimmed by 1 base and J by 5 bases, leaving 12 bases between them. The germline V gene has CDR1 MGHDK and CDR2 SYGVNS. CDR3 size: 14 residues. Written as DNA, the CDR3 is TGTGCCAGCAGTGAATTGGCCAGGGGAGACGAGCAGTACTTC. This gives the protein CASSELARGDEQYF.

The chain employs TRBV11-2 and TRBJ2-5; 10 nucleotides agree with TRBD2. The CDR3 is 16 residues long. The germline CDR1 and CDR2 sequences are SGHAT and FQNNGV. V dropped 3 bases and J dropped 4; count of bases not matched to a gene: 8. Written as DNA, the CDR3 is TGTGCCAGCAGCTTCGGCTCTAGCGGGGGTAGAGAGACCCAGTACTTC. It encodes CASSFGSSGGRETQYF.

This clone was recorded a few times. This chain links TRBV12-5 with TRBJ2-1; D remains unclear. This CDR3 region has 15 residues. Germline loops: CDR1 LGHNT, CDR2 FRNRAP. V shed 7 bases and J shed 0 bases, with 13 bases lying between them. This CDR3 reads CASASGRSSYNEQFF. As DNA, the CDR3 is TGTGCTAGTGCGTCCGGGCGGAGCTCCTACAATGAGCAGTTCTTC.

The chain carries TRBV19 and TRBJ1-1; D gene uncertain. Trimming left V 5 bases short and J 4 bases short, with 14 bases between. CDR1 and CDR2 from the germline V gene are LNHDA and SQIVND (reference sequence). The CDR3 has 14 residues. The CDR3 loop is CASSPVGGVTEAFF. CDR3 in DNA: TGTGCCAGTAGTCCCGTTGGTGGGGTCACTGAAGCTTTCTTT.

This chain joins TRBV25-1 and TRBJ2-7; 8 positions agree with TRBD1. The ends lost 9 bases at V and 4 bases at J; junction bases unmatched: 11. The CDR3 spans 14 residues. Germline-derived CDR1 and CDR2 are MGHDK and SYGVNS. CDR3 nucleotides: TGTGCCAGTGGTACAGGGGGTATAACATACGAGCAGTACTTC. Protein product: CASGTGGITYEQYF.

The chain employs TRBV9 and TRBJ2-3; D uncertain. This CDR3 contains 14 residues. With 0 bases removed from V and 6 bases from J, the gap between germline ends came to 11 bases. Germline assignment: CDR1 SGDLS and CDR2 YYNGEE. Here the CDR3 reads CASSVVGPSDTQYF. The CDR3, as DNA: TGTGCCAGCAGCGTAGTTGGCCCGTCGGATACGCAGTATTTT.

The V call is TRBV25-1, the J call TRBJ1-1, with TRBD1 as a possible D gene (5 bases). Germline V gene data show CDR1 as MGHDK and CDR2 as SYGVNS. V lost 1 base to trimming and J lost 4 bases, with 13 bases between them. The CDR3 length is 15 residues. CDR3 bases: TGTGCCAGCAGTGAATCTAGCGTAGGGGTCACTGAAGCTTTCTTT. Its translation is CASSESSVGVTEAFF.

The chain combines TRBV7-3 with TRBJ2-3, with 9 bases that match TRBD1. CDR1 is SGHTA and CDR2 is FQGTGA in the germline V gene. V shed 3 bases, J shed 5 bases, and the junction held 3 bases outside the gene matches. The CDR3 loop spans 14 amino acids. For the CDR3, the DNA is TGTGCCAGCAGCTTTGGACAGGGGATAGATACGCAGTATTTT. This codes for CASSFGQGIDTQYF.

The rearrangement uses TRBV6-4 and TRBJ1-1, with 9 bases lining up with TRBD1. CDR1 and CDR2 (germline): MRHNA, SNTAGT. V trimming: 3 bases; J trimming: 7 bases; junction bases outside the gene matches: 3. The CDR3 contains 13 residues. CDR3 protein: CASSEQGAGEAFF. CDR3 DNA: TGTGCCAGCAGTGAACAGGGGGCAGGTGAAGCTTTCTTT.

This clone was seen a handful of times. The rearrangement joins TRBV29-1 to TRBJ2-3; TRBD2 aligns across 8 bases. The CDR3 contains 16 residues. Losses at the gene ends were 4 bases for V and 5 bases for J; bases not matched to a gene: 14. Germline-derived CDR1 and CDR2 are SQVTM and ANQGSEA. CDR3 bases: TGCAGCGTTGCCAGCGGGGGCCGCCAAACAATAGATACGCAGTATTTT. This encodes CSVASGGRQTIDTQYF.

The gene calls are TRBV6-5 and TRBJ1-5; 10 bases are shared with TRBD1. The CDR3 loop spans 14 amino acids. The V gene's germline CDR1 is MNHEY and CDR2 SVGAGI. Trimming at V came to 4 bases and at J to 7 bases, leaving 4 bases not matched to a gene. The CDR3 region has the DNA TGTGCCAGCAGTTCCCCGGGACAGGGGCAGCCCCAGCATTTT. Its protein product is CASSSPGQGQPQHF.

This clone was detected only a few times. The rearrangement links TRBV7-2 to TRBJ1-4; D possibly corresponds to TRBD1 (5 bases). The CDR3 totals 13 residues. The V gene's germline CDR1 is SGHTA and CDR2 FQGNSA. V was cut by 8 bases and J by 5 bases, with 12 bases left in between. The CDR3 DNA is TGTGCCAGCGGGGGTCGTCAGAATGAAAAACTGTTTTTT. Translated, it gives CASGGRQNEKLFF.

This clone showed up just a few times. This chain joins TRBV2 and TRBJ2-1; D is perhaps TRBD2 (5 bases). Deletions cut 6 bases from V and 10 bases from J, with 19 bases between. CDR3 length: 14 residues. Germline values: CDR1 SNHLY, CDR2 FYNNEI. CDR3 nucleotide sequence: TGTGCCAGCAGCGTGAGGGTCCCACTAAGGGAGCAGTTCTTC. As protein: CASSVRVPLREQFF.

This chain uses TRBV9 with TRBJ2-1, with TRBD2 matching over 12 bases. The germline V gene encodes CDR1 SGDLS and CDR2 YYNGEE. After removal of 0 bases from V and 9 bases from J, the junction contained 10 bases not matched to a gene. The CDR3 is 17 amino acids. The CDR3 sequence is CASSVAPGLAGSSEQFF. CDR3 coding DNA: TGTGCCAGCAGCGTAGCCCCAGGACTAGCGGGGTCGTCTGAGCAGTTCTTC.